Described below is a single TCR beta chain sequence and its context. The CDR3 spans 14 residues. Germline CDR1 and CDR2: MNHNY and SVGAGI (reference sequence). V was pared by 6 bases and J by 1 base, with 3 bases of the junction left unmatched. The data derive from a study of T cell changes during pregnancy in multiple sclerosis. TCRdb's table, derived via immunoSEQ multiplex PCR, lists solely in-frame clones and lacks some. The sample contains fewer than 50,000 clones, 94% of which appear only once. This TCR was sampled from a female donor with multiple sclerosis, enrolled in a pregnancy study. The V call is TRBV6-6, the J call TRBJ1-1; 9 nucleotides agree with TRBD1. Material: CD4+ T cells from peripheral blood mononuclear cells, obtained in the third trimester of pregnancy. The CDR3 sequence: CASRDRGQNTEAFF. The CDR3, as DNA: TGTGCCAGCAGGGACAGGGGACAGAACACTGAAGCTTTCTTT.